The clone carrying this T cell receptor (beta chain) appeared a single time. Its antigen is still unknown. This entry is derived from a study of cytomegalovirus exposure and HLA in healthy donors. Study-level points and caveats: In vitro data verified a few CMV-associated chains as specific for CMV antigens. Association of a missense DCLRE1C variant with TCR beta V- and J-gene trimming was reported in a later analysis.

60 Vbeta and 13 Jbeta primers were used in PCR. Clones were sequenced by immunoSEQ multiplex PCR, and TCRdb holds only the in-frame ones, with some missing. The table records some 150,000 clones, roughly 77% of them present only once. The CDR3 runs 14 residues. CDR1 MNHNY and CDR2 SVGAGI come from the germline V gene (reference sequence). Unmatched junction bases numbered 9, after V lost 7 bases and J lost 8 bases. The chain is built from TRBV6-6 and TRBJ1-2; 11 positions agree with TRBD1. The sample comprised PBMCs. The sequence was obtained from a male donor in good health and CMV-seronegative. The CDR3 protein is CASNGQGAFGGYTF. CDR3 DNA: TGTGCCAGCAACGGACAGGGGGCTTTCGGCGGCTACACCTTC.